A selection of T cell receptor beta chains follows, all from one sample in a study of T cells in Graves' hyperthyroidism and ophthalmopathy. TCRdb redid the calling of the multiplex PCR reads with MiXCR, one entry per CDR3 protein. The sample yields more than 500,000 distinct CDR3 sequences, around 43% seen once. Sequencing was performed on peripheral blood or thyroid tissue (not recorded which). Every receptor here comes from an adult woman with Graves' disease, either hyperthyroidism or ophthalmopathy (not recorded which). Both conserved end residues are part of each CDR3. A D gene is named only where the DNA matches it firmly. Expanded clones get a size class; other rows say once, few or many, or leave the size out.

J gene	CDR3 length	V gene	clone size	D gene	CDR3 DNA	CDR3 protein
TRBJ2-7	14	TRBV4-1	many	-	TGCGCCAGCAGCCTATTGGCAGTCTCCTACGAGCAGTACTTC	CASSLLAVSYEQYF
TRBJ1-1	15	TRBV7-9	many	TRBD1	TGTGCCAGCAGCCCCTACGGACAGGGGAACACTGAAGCTTTCTTT	CASSPYGQGNTEAFF
TRBJ1-3	14	TRBV2	many	-	TGTGCCAGCAGTGTCACGGGCTCTGGAAACACCATATATTTT	CASSVTGSGNTIYF
TRBJ1-6	14	TRBV7-2	many	TRBD1	TGTGCCAGCAGCCGAGGGACAGGCCTTAGGGCCCTCCACTTT	CASSRGTGLRALHF
TRBJ1-1	16	TRBV7-2	few	TRBD1	TGTGCCAGCAGTTCCTTGGCCGGGACAGGGCTGGCTGAAGCTTTCTTT	CASSSLAGTGLAEAFF
TRBJ1-2	15	TRBV27	many	-	TGTGCCAGCAGTTATCGGACAGACGACATCTATGGCTACACCTTC	CASSYRTDDIYGYTF
TRBJ2-7	12	TRBV29-1	-	TRBD1	TGCAGCCCCGGGACAGAGTGGCACGAGGAGTACTTC	CSPGTEWHEEYF
TRBJ2-6	13	TRBV29-1	-	-	TGCAGCGTTGGGGTGCGGCGTGTTGGCACTGAAGCTTTC	CSVGVRRVGTEAF
TRBJ2-7	12	TRBV20-1	many	-	TGCAGTGCTAGTACCTTCCTGGGCGAGCAGTACTTC	CSASTFLGEQYF
TRBJ2-7	15	TRBV7-2	-	-	TGTGCCAGCAGCTTAGAAGCGCGGCGGGGAGGCGAGCAGTACTTC	CASSLEARRGGEQYF
TRBJ2-7	11	TRBV5-1	-	-	TGCGCCAGCAGCCACAAGTACGAGCAGTACTTC	CASSHKYEQYF
TRBJ2-5	15	TRBV5-1	many	-	TGCGCCAGCAGCTTATCTAGACCGACCCAAGAGACCCAGTACTTC	CASSLSRPTQETQYF
TRBJ1-4	15	TRBV5-1	once	TRBD1	TGCGCCAGCAGCTTCCAGGGGGACCTTAATGAAAAACTGTTTTTT	CASSFQGDLNEKLFF
TRBJ1-5	12	TRBV28	-	-	TGTGCCAGCAGTTTATTGCCCCAGCCCCAGCATTTT	CASSLLPQPQHF
TRBJ1-5	13	TRBV5-6	many	-	TGTGCCAGCAGCTCCTCCCCCGTGGAGCCCCAGCATTTT	CASSSSPVEPQHF
TRBJ2-7	12	TRBV7-9	many	-	TGTGCCAGCAGCTACGACCGGGGACCCTCTAGGTTC	CASSYDRGPSRF
TRBJ1-4	13	TRBV20-1	many	-	TGCAGTGCTAGACGGACCCTAAATGAAAAACTGTTTTTT	CSARRTLNEKLFF
TRBJ1-1	14	TRBV25-1	-	-	TGTGCCAGCAGTGAGGAAGGGTACGGCACTGAAGCTTTCTTT	CASSEEGYGTEAFF
TRBJ1-2	11	TRBV7-6	-	-	TGTGCCGTAGGGCGGTTGGATGGCTACACCTTC	CAVGRLDGYTF
TRBJ1-5	16	TRBV20-1	-	-	TGCAGTGCTATAAGCGGGCTCGTTTATAGCAATCAGCCCCAGCAATTT	CSAISGLVYSNQPQQF
TRBJ1-5	14	TRBV11-2	many	-	TGTGCCAGCAGCTTAGATGGGTGGGGTCAGCCCCAGCATTTT	CASSLDGWGQPQHF
TRBJ1-5	13	TRBV12-3/TRBV12-4	-	-	TGTGCCAGCAGATCACGGGAGGATCAGCCCCAGCATTTT	CASRSREDQPQHF
TRBJ1-3	13	TRBV29-1	-	-	TGCAGCGTTGGTTCTACGACTGGAAACACCATATATTTT	CSVGSTTGNTIYF
TRBJ2-1	15	TRBV10-1	-	-	TGCGCCAGCAGTAAGTCGGGGAGGTCCTACAATGAGCAGTTCTTC	CASSKSGRSYNEQFF
TRBJ2-2	16	TRBV5-1	few	TRBD1	TGCGCCAGCAGCTTTGGACAGGGGTTTATATCCGGGGAGCTGTTTTTT	CASSFGQGFISGELFF
TRBJ1-2	14	TRBV10-3	many	-	TGTGCCATCAGTGAAGGCGGTACTAACTATGGCTACACCTTC	CAISEGGTNYGYTF
TRBJ2-7	11	TRBV28	few	-	TGTGCCAGCAATAGTAGGTACGAGCAGTACTTC	CASNSRYEQYF
TRBJ2-7	14	TRBV29-1	once	-	TGCAGCGTGTCGGGTAGCGGACAAGCCTACGAGCAGTACTTC	CSVSGSGQAYEQYF
TRBJ2-1	12	TRBV10-3	once	-	TGTGCCATCGGCGCGGTTGGAAATGAGCAGTTCTTC	CAIGAVGNEQFF
TRBJ2-5	15	TRBV14	few	TRBD2	TGTGCCAGCAGCCAGGTCACTAGCGGGAATGGGCACCAGTACTTC	CASSQVTSGNGHQYF
TRBJ1-3	17	TRBV14	-	-	TGTGCCAGCAGCCAAGAACTCGGGACAAGCTCTGGAAACACCATATATTTT	CASSQELGTSSGNTIYF
TRBJ2-1	14	TRBV10-3	once	-	TGTGCCATCATGAGGGATGGCTCCTACAATGAGCAGTTCTTC	CAIMRDGSYNEQFF
TRBJ1-2	12	TRBV5-1	few	-	TGCGCCAGCAGCTTGGGGAGCGCAGGCTACACCTTC	CASSLGSAGYTF
TRBJ2-5	14	TRBV20-1	-	-	TGCAGTGTAAGGGGCAGAGGACGGCAAGAGACCCAGTACTTC	CSVRGRGRQETQYF
TRBJ1-1	11	TRBV2	-	TRBD1	TGTGCCAAGCGACAGGGGGTTGAAGCTTTCTTT	CAKRQGVEAFF
TRBJ1-6	13	TRBV2	-	-	TGTGCCAGCAGTGAAGCGCAAGAGACTCAGCTCCACTTT	CASSEAQETQLHF
TRBJ2-2	16	TRBV11-1	once	-	TGTGCCAGCAGCTTAAGAGGGAGCGCAAGCACCGGGGAGCTGTTTTTT	CASSLRGSASTGELFF
TRBJ2-2	14	TRBV7-2	-	-	TGTGCCAGCACCCAAACGGTGGAGACCGGGGAGCTGTTTTTT	CASTQTVETGELFF
TRBJ2-1	12	TRBV7-8	few	-	TGTGCCAGCAGCTACGAACTCAATGAGCAGTTCTTC	CASSYELNEQFF
TRBJ1-1	12	TRBV6-1	once	-	TGTGCCAGCGGGGGGCCGGGAGACGAAGCTTTCTTT	CASGGPGDEAFF
TRBJ2-2	15	TRBV7-9	-	-	TGTGCCAGTCAACCAGGTCCCACGAACACCGGGGAGCTGTTTTTT	CASQPGPTNTGELFF
TRBJ1-5	15	TRBV7-6	many	-	TGTGCCAGCAGCCCGGGACACCATAGCAATCAGCCCCAGCATTTT	CASSPGHHSNQPQHF